The source of this T cell receptor beta chain is a study of regulatory T cells in long-lasting Graves disease. Note on this clonotype: The antigen is not known.

Sample time point: persistent/refractory GD, antithyroid drugs over 5 years with positive TRAb. PBMC-derived RNA was used for the TCR library. For TCR beta, libraries came from iRepertoire HTBI primers and Arm-PCR of CDR3 regions. TCRdb used MiXCR to reprocess the multiplex PCR reads, holding one entry per CDR3 protein. The sample lists about 340,000 distinct CDR3 sequences, about 20% occurring once. The CDR3 has 16 amino acids. V was pared by 5 bases and J by 2 bases, with 8 bases of the junction left unmatched. Germline V CDR1 and CDR2: KGHSH, LQKENI. Findings and limits, study-wide: Preferential use of TRBV28, TRBJ1-2 and TRBJ2-5 was seen in persistent disease.

This chain connects TRBV18 to TRBJ2-2, with 7 bases that match TRBD1. The sequence came from a female donor with Graves disease. Material: peripheral blood mononuclear cells (PBMCs), obtained when the disease was refractory, from a patient treated with antithyroid drugs. As DNA, the CDR3 is TGTGCCAGCTCATCTTGGACAGGACCAAACACCGGGGAGCTGTTTTTT. It is translated as CASSSWTGPNTGELFF.